Listed below are T cell receptor beta chains from one sample, sequenced in a study of shared clonotypes between healthy human individuals. TCRdb's table, derived via immunoSEQ multiplex PCR, lists solely in-frame clones and lacks some. The sample lists 1.4 million or so clones, 98% to 99% occurring once. The sequenced sample was naive CD4+ T cells sorted from blood. These TCRs come from a man aged 25 to 40 in good health. CDR3s include the opening cysteine and the closing phenylalanine or tryptophan. The D gene is left open where the match is weak. Clone size appears in some rows only: once, few, many, or a class for an expanded clone.

v_call	j_call	d_call	clone_size	cdr3_aa	cdr3_nt
TRBV7-8	TRBJ2-1	TRBD2	NA	CASSLKRLAGPYNEQFF	TGTGCCAGCAGCTTGAAGAGGCTAGCGGGGCCCTACAATGAGCAGTTCTTC
TRBV7-8	TRBJ1-5	NA	NA	CASNVGGARNQPQHF	TGTGCCAGCAATGTTGGGGGGGCTCGCAATCAGCCCCAGCATTTT
TRBV4-3	TRBJ1-1	TRBD1	NA	CASSPPGGVEAFF	TGCGCCAGCAGCCCCCCAGGGGGCGTTGAAGCTTTCTTT
TRBV27	TRBJ2-3	TRBD2	NA	CASSPLPGAGGRPDTQYF	TGTGCCAGCAGTCCCTTACCTGGGGCGGGAGGGAGGCCAGATACGCAGTATTTT
TRBV27	TRBJ2-2	NA	once	CASGYLRNTGELFF	TGTGCCAGCGGCTACCTGCGGAACACCGGGGAGCTGTTTTTT
TRBV7-9	TRBJ2-2	NA	NA	CASSLGSGELFF	TGTGCCAGCAGCTTAGGAAGCGGGGAGCTGTTTTTT
TRBV30	TRBJ2-7	TRBD2	NA	CACTGTSGRSSYEQYF	TGTGCCTGTACCGGGACTAGCGGGAGATCATCCTACGAGCAGTACTTC
TRBV27	TRBJ2-1	TRBD2	NA	CASSLNGGGNNEQFF	TGTGCCAGCAGTTTAAATGGGGGGGGTAACAATGAGCAGTTCTTC
TRBV15	TRBJ2-1	TRBD2	NA	CATSRENKLAEQFF	TGTGCCACCAGCAGAGAAAATAAACTAGCGGAGCAGTTCTTC
TRBV5-1	TRBJ1-5	TRBD1	NA	CASSPLGQASNQPQHF	TGCGCCAGCAGCCCCCTTGGACAGGCTAGCAATCAGCCCCAGCATTTT
TRBV11-3	TRBJ2-4	NA	NA	CASSLNRADIQYF	TGTGCCAGCAGCTTAAACAGGGCGGACATTCAGTACTTC
TRBV7-2	TRBJ1-1	TRBD1	NA	CASSPDRGYTEAFF	TGTGCCAGCAGCCCAGACAGGGGTTACACTGAAGCTTTCTTT
TRBV28	TRBJ2-6	NA	NA	CASSPPGANVLTF	TGTGCCAGCAGTCCCCCGGGGGCCAACGTCCTGACTTTC
TRBV4-2	TRBJ2-1	TRBD2	once	CASSQVSSGYNEQFF	TGTGCCAGCAGCCAAGTTTCTAGCGGCTACAATGAGCAGTTCTTC
TRBV7-9	TRBJ2-5	NA	once	CASSFGETQYF	TGTGCCAGCAGCTTCGGGGAGACCCAGTACTTC
TRBV5-1	TRBJ2-1	NA	NA	CASSRGGTYNEQFF	TGCGCCAGCAGCAGAGGGGGAACCTACAATGAGCAGTTCTTC
TRBV10-1	TRBJ2-7	NA	NA	CASSESFFGETGKSSAYEQYF	TGCGCCAGCAGTGAGTCGTTCTTTGGCGAAACCGGGAAAAGTTCCGCCTACGAGCAGTACTTC
TRBV19	TRBJ2-2	TRBD2	NA	CASSIEGASGMNTGELFF	TGTGCCAGTAGTATAGAGGGGGCTAGCGGGATGAACACCGGGGAGCTGTTTTTT
TRBV19	TRBJ1-5	TRBD1	once	CASRGGTGSNQPQHF	TGTGCCAGTAGGGGAGGGACAGGGAGCAATCAGCCCCAGCATTTT
TRBV29-1	TRBJ2-7	NA	NA	CSVTGSLYEQYF	TGCAGCGTTACCGGGAGCCTCTACGAGCAGTACTTC
TRBV7-2	TRBJ1-5	NA	NA	CASSRHREIIQPQHF	TGTGCCAGCAGCCGTCACAGGGAAATCATTCAGCCCCAGCATTTT
TRBV5-4	TRBJ1-1	NA	NA	CASSLDGGAIEAFF	TGTGCCAGCAGCTTGGACGGGGGGGCTATTGAAGCTTTCTTT
TRBV5-6	TRBJ1-1	NA	NA	CASRPNKGSTEAFF	TGTGCCAGCAGACCAAACAAGGGTAGCACTGAAGCTTTCTTT
TRBV7-2	TRBJ2-7	NA	NA	CASSLEGRRLYEQYF	TGTGCCAGCAGCTTAGAAGGCAGACGCCTTTACGAGCAGTACTTC